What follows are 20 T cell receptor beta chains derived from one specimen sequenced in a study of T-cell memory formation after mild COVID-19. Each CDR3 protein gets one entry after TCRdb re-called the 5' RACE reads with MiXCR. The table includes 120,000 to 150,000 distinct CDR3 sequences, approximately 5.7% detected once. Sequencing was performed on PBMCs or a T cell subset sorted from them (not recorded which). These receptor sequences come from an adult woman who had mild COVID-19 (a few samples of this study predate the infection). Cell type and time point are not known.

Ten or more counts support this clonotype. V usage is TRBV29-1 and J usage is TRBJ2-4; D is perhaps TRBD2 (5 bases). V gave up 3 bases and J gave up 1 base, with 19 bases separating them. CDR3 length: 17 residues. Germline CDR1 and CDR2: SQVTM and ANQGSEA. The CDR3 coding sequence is TGCAGCGTTGAGGCTAGCACCCGATCCGGGGCCAAAAACATTCAGTACTTC. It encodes CSVEASTRSGAKNIQYF.

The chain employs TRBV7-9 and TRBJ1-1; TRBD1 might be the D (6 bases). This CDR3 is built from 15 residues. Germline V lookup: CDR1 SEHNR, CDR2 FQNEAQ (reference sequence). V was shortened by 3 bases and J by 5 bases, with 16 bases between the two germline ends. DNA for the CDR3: TGTGCCAGCAGCTTGGGGGACACCCGGAGGACTGAAGCTTTCTTT. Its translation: CASSLGDTRRTEAFF. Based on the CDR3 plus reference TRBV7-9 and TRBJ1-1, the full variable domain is DTGVSQNPRHKITKRGQNVTFRCDPISEHNRLYWYRQTLGQGPEFLTYFQNEAQLEKSRLLSDRFSAERPKGSFSTLEIQRTEQGDSAMYLCASSLGDTRRTEAFFGQGTRLTVV.

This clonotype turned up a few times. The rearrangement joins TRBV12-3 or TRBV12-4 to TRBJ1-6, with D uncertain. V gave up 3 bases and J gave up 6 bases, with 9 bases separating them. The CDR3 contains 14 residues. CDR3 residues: CASSFGVGNSPLHF. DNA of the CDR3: TGTGCCAGCAGTTTTGGGGTCGGTAATTCACCCCTCCACTTT.

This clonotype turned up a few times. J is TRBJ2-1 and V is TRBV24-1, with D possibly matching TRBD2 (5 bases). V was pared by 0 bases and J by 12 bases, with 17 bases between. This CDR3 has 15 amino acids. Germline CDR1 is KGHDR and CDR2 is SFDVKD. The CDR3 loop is CATSDLQTPKEGQFF. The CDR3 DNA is TGTGCCACCAGTGATTTGCAGACCCCTAAAGAGGGGCAGTTCTTC.

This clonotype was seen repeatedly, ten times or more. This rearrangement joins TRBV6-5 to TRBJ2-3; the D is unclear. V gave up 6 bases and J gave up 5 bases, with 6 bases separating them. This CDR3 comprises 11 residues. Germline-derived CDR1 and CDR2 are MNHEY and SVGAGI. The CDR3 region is CASSRLDTQYF. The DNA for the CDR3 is TGTGCCAGCAGCCGTTTAGATACGCAGTATTTT.

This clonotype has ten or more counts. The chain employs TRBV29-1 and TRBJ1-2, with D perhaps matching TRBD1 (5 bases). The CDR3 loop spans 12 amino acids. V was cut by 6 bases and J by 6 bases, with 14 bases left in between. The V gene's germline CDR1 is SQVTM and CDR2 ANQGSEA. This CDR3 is CSVRRGTDGYTF. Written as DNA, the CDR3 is TGCAGCGTCAGAAGGGGAACGGATGGCTACACCTTC. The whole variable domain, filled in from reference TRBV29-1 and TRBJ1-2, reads SAVISQKPSRDICQRGTSLTIQCQVDSQVTMMFWYRQQPGQSLTLIATANQGSEATYESGFVIDKFPISRPNLTFSTLTVSNMSPEDSSIYLCSVRRGTDGYTFGSGTRLTVV.

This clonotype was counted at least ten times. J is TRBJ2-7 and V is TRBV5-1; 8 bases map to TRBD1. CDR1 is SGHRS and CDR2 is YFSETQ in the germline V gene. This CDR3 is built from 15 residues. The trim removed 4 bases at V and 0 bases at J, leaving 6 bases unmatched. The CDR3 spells CASSPTGAGSYEQYF. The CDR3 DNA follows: TGCGCCAGCAGCCCGACAGGGGCGGGCTCCTACGAGCAGTACTTC.

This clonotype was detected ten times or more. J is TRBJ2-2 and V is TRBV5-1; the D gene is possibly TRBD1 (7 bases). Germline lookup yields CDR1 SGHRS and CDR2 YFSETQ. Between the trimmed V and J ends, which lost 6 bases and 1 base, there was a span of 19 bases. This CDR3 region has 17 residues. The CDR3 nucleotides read TGCGCCAGCAAAAGATTTGCGGGACAGTTGAACACCGGGGAGCTGTTTTTT. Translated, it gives CASKRFAGQLNTGELFF.

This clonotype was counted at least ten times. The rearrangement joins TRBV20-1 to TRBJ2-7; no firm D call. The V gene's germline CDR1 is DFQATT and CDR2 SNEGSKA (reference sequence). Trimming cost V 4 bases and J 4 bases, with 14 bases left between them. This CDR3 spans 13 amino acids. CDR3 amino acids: CSAIGEGNYEQYF. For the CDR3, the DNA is TGCAGTGCTATTGGGGAAGGGAATTACGAGCAGTACTTC.

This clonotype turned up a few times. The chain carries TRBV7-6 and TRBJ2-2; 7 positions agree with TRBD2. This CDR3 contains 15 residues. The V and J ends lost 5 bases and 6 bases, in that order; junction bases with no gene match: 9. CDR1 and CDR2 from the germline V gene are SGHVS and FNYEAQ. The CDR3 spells CASSPGTKNAGELFF. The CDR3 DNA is TGTGCCAGCAGCCCAGGGACTAAGAATGCCGGGGAGCTGTTTTTT.

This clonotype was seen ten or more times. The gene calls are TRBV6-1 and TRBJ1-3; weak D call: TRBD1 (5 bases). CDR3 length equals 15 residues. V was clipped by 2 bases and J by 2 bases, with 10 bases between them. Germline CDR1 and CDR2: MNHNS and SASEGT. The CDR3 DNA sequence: TGTGCCAGCAGTGAAATGAGAGGGGCTGGAAACACCATATATTTT. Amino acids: CASSEMRGAGNTIYF.

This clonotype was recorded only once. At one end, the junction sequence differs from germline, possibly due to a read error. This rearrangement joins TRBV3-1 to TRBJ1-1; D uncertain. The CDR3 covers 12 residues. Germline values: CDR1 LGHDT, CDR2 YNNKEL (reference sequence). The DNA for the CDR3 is TGTGCCAGAAGCCAATCGGACACTGAAGCTTTCTTT. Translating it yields CARSQSDTEAFF.

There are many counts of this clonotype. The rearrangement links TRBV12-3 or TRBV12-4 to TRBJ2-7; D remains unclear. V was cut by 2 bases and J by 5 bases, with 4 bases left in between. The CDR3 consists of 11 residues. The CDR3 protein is CASSLRNEQYF. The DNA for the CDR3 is TGTGCCAGCAGTTTAAGAAACGAGCAGTACTTC.

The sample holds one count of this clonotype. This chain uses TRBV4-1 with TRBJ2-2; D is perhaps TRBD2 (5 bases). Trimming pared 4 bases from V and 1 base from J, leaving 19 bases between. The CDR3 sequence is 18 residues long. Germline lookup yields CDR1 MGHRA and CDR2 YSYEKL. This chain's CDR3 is CASSPGLRAGLNTGELFF. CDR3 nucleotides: TGCGCCAGCAGCCCAGGCCTGCGGGCGGGTCTGAACACCGGGGAGCTGTTTTTT.

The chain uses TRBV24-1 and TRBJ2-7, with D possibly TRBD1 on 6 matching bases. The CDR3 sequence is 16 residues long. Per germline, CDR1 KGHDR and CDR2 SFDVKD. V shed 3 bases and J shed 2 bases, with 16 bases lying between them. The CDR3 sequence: CATSDTRGTSAYEQYF. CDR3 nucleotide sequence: TGTGCCACCAGTGATACCAGGGGCACCAGCGCCTACGAGCAGTACTTC.

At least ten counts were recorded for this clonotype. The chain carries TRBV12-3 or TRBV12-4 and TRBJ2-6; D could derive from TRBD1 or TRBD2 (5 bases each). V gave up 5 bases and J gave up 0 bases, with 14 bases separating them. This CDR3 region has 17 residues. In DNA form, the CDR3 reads TGTGCCAGCAGTAGGGACCCTAGCCCCTCTGGGGCCAACGTCCTGACTTTC. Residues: CASSRDPSPSGANVLTF.

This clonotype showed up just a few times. Written as DNA, the CDR3 is TGTGCCACCCGCACCGGGACAGGGGACTACAATGAGCAGTTCTTC. Translation: CATRTGTGDYNEQFF. This chain joins TRBV24-1 and TRBJ2-1, with 10 bases that match TRBD1. This CDR3 comprises 15 residues. The germline V gene has CDR1 KGHDR and CDR2 SFDVKD. Germline trimming cut 9 bases from V and 3 bases from J; bases unmatched to any gene: 7.

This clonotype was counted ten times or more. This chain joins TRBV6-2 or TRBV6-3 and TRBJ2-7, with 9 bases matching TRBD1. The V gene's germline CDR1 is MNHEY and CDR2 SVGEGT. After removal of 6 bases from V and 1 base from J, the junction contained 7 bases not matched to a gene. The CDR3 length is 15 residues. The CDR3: CASRPGTGLSYEQYF. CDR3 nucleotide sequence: TGTGCCAGCAGGCCCGGGACAGGGCTGTCCTACGAGCAGTACTTC.

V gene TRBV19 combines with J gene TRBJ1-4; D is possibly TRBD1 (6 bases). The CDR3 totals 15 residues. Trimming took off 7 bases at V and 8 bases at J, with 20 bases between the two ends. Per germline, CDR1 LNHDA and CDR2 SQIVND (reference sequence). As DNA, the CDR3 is TGTGCCAGTATTTCAAGGGGGACACAGAGCGAAAAACTGTTTTTT. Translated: CASISRGTQSEKLFF.

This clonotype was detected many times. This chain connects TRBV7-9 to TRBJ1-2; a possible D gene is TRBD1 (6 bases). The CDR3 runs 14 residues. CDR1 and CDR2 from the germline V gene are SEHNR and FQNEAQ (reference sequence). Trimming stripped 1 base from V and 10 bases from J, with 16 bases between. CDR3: CASSLGSGRQDYTF. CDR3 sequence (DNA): TGTGCCAGCAGCTTAGGGTCTGGGAGACAGGACTACACCTTC.